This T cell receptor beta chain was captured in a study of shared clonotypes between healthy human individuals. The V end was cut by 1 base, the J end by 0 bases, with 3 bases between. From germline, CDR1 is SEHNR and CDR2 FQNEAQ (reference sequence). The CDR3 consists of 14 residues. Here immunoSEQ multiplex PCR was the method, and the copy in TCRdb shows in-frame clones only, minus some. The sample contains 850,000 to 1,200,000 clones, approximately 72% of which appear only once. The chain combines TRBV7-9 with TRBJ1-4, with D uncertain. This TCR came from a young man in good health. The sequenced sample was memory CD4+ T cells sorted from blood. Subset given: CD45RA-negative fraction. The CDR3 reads CASSLESTNEKLFF. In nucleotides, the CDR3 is TGTGCCAGCAGCTTAGAATCAACTAATGAAAAACTGTTTTTT. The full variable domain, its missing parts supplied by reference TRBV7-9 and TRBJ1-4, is DTGVSQNPRHKITKRGQNVTFRCDPISEHNRLYWYRQTLGQGPEFLTYFQNEAQLEKSRLLSDRFSAERPKGSFSTLEIQRTEQGDSAMYLCASSLESTNEKLFFGSGTQLSVL.